These T cell receptor beta chains were read from a single sample in a study of T cell changes during pregnancy in multiple sclerosis. Some clones are missing from TCRdb's copy, which holds only in-frame ones; the method was immunoSEQ multiplex PCR. The sample yields fewer than 85,000 clones, about 96% seen once. This specimen consisted of peripheral blood, obtained in the second trimester of pregnancy. All receptors derive from a female donor with multiple sclerosis, enrolled in a pregnancy study. Both conserved end residues are part of each CDR3. D genes are given only for firm matches. Size tells how often a clone was seen (once, few, many) or the class of an expanded clone, and some rows leave it out.

cdr3_nt cdr3_aa d_call clone_size j_call v_call
TGTGCCAGCAGCCCTACCACTCGATCCGCGAACACCGGGGAGCTGTTTTTT CASSPTTRSANTGELFF NA NA TRBJ2-2 TRBV7-8
TGTGCCAGCAGGCAGACAGACTACACTGAAGCTTTCTTT CASRQTDYTEAFF NA NA TRBJ1-1 TRBV6-5
TGTGCCAGCAGACAGGACAGGGGATGGAATCAGCCCCAGCATTTT CASRQDRGWNQPQHF TRBD1 NA TRBJ1-5 TRBV6-5
TGTGCCAGCAGCTTGTCGGGCACCGGGGAGCTGTTTTTT CASSLSGTGELFF NA NA TRBJ2-2 TRBV5-4
TGTGCCAGCAGCTCTGGAGGCGTAAACACCGGGGAGCTGTTTTTT CASSSGGVNTGELFF NA NA TRBJ2-2 TRBV6-5
TGCAGCGCCCCCAGGGGGTCCTATGGCTACACCTTC CSAPRGSYGYTF TRBD1 once TRBJ1-2 TRBV29-1
TGTGCCAGCGGAGATCTGAGCCATGACCTGGAGACCCAGTACTTC CASGDLSHDLETQYF NA NA TRBJ2-5 TRBV6-1
TGTGCCAGCAGCTTAGGAACGGGACTACCCACAGATACGCAGTATTTT CASSLGTGLPTDTQYF TRBD2 NA TRBJ2-3 TRBV11-2
TGTGCCAGCAGCTTGGAACAGAACACTGAAGCTTTCTTT CASSLEQNTEAFF NA few TRBJ1-1 TRBV5-4
TGTGCCACCAGCAGAGATGGGAGCGGGGGCTACAATGAGCAGTTCTTC CATSRDGSGGYNEQFF TRBD2 NA TRBJ2-1 TRBV15
TGTGCCAGCTCACCACCGAGCGGGAGTGGGGACGAGCAGTACTTC CASSPPSGSGDEQYF TRBD2 NA TRBJ2-7 TRBV18